Sequencing of this T cell receptor (beta chain) was carried out in a study of T cells in Graves' hyperthyroidism and ophthalmopathy. The wider study: At the time of initial diagnosis and before any treatment, peripheral blood was collected.

Study observations and caveats: Most thyroid clonotypes expanded above 0.001 appeared in blood too.

With V trimmed by 3 bases and J by 1 base, 5 bases remained unmatched. This CDR3 comprises 16 residues. CDR1 is SGDLS, CDR2 YYNGEE, per germline. This clonotype was counted ten times or more. Its antigen remains unidentified. Amplification of TCR beta CDR3 regions was performed using RNA transcripts as template. During a first-round RT-PCR of the TCR CDR3, the HTBI primer set was used. MiXCR was run by TCRdb on the multiplex PCR reads, yielding one entry per CDR3 protein. The table shows around 350,000 distinct CDR3 sequences, with roughly 19% occurring only once. This TCR came from a woman aged 18-35 years with Graves' hyperthyroidism. The source material was blood. The gene calls are TRBV9 and TRBJ1-3; 9 nucleotides line up with TRBD1. CDR3 loop: CASSGGGTGSGNTIYF. The DNA of the CDR3 is TGTGCCAGCAGCGGGGGAGGGACAGGGTCTGGAAACACCATATATTTT.